Shown below are 19 T cell receptor beta chains from a single sample sequenced in a study of response to subunit inactivated influenza vaccine. Via MiXCR, TCRdb re-called the RT-PCR reads, giving one row per CDR3 protein. This table has 700,000 to 800,000 distinct CDR3 sequences, around 20% appearing once. Here the sequenced sample was PBMCs from blood, taken roughly 5 days after vaccination. The receptor source for this set is a man aged 50 to 60 who received an inactivated influenza vaccine.

V and J are TRBV20-1 and TRBJ1-6; D is possibly TRBD1 (6 bases). Trimming removed 2 bases from V and 0 bases from J, with 11 bases in between. The CDR3 is made up of 16 amino acids. The V gene's germline CDR1 is DFQATT and CDR2 SNEGSKA (reference sequence). The CDR3 bases are TGCAGTGCTAGAAAGGGGGAGGGCTCCTATAATTCACCCCTCCACTTT. Translation gives CSARKGEGSYNSPLHF.

Written as DNA, the CDR3 is TGTGCCAGCAGTGCTCAGTTCGGGACAGGGGGCAATCAGCCCCAGCATTTT. Protein: CASSAQFGTGGNQPQHF. The rearrangement uses TRBV6-1 and TRBJ1-5; 10 positions match TRBD1. The germline V gene has CDR1 MNHNS and CDR2 SASEGT. Losses at the gene ends were 4 bases for V and 2 bases for J; bases not matched to a gene: 8. This CDR3 contains 17 residues.

The genes are TRBV2 and TRBJ2-3, with TRBD2 matching over 9 bases. The CDR3 is 15 residues long. The germline V gene has CDR1 SNHLY and CDR2 FYNNEI. Unmatched junction bases numbered 5, after V lost 6 bases and J lost 1 base. CDR3 sequence: CASRTSSGGTDTQYF. The CDR3 coding sequence is TGTGCCAGCAGGACCTCTAGCGGGGGCACAGATACGCAGTATTTT. Drawing the rest from reference TRBV2 and TRBJ2-3, the complete variable domain is EPEVTQTPSHQVTQMGQEVILRCVPISNHLYFYWYRQILGQKVEFLVSFYNNEISEKSEIFDDQFSVERPDGSNFTLKIRSTKLEDSAMYFCASRTSSGGTDTQYFGPGTRLTVL.

This clonotype was counted many times. V gene TRBV7-9 combines with J gene TRBJ2-6, with unresolved D. V lost 2 bases, J lost 1 base, and 6 bases lay in between. The germline gives CDR1 SEHNR, CDR2 FQNEAQ (reference sequence). This CDR3 is 15 amino acids long. CDR3 sequence: CASSLWGSGANVLTF. CDR3 coding DNA: TGTGCCAGCAGCTTATGGGGTTCTGGGGCCAACGTCCTGACTTTC.

The genes are TRBV11-2 and TRBJ1-1, with D possibly matching TRBD1 (6 bases). The V and J ends lost 5 bases and 7 bases respectively, with 14 bases between them. The CDR3 contains 13 residues. Germline loops: CDR1 SGHAT, CDR2 FQNNGV. DNA for the CDR3: TGTGCCAGCAGCCGTACCCTAGGGGGTGAAGCTTTCTTT. Residues: CASSRTLGGEAFF.

V and J are TRBV29-1 and TRBJ2-5; 9 bases agree with TRBD2. Trimming removed 4 bases from V and 5 bases from J; junction bases left unmatched: 8. CDR1 SQVTM and CDR2 ANQGSEA come from the germline V gene. The CDR3 runs 14 residues. The CDR3 bases are TGCAGCGTTGTAAGCCTAGCGGGATGGGAGACCCAGTACTTC. This gives the protein CSVVSLAGWETQYF.

The chain employs TRBV5-1 and TRBJ2-2; D is ambiguous. Germline V gene sequence: CDR1 SGHRS, CDR2 YFSETQ. Trimming removed 4 bases at V and 4 bases at J, with 14 bases between. There are 15 residues in the CDR3. Written as DNA, the CDR3 is TGCGCCAGCAGCGTAACTTCCTGGGGCACCGGGGAGCTGTTTTTT. Protein sequence: CASSVTSWGTGELFF.

This clonotype was counted ten times or more. The chain carries TRBV20-1 and TRBJ1-6; no reliable D call. V lost 0 bases, J lost 10 bases, and 10 bases lay in between. Germline-derived CDR1 and CDR2 are DFQATT and SNEGSKA (reference sequence). The CDR3 has 13 residues. The CDR3 reads CSAREFTGSPLHF. CDR3 DNA sequence: TGCAGTGCTAGAGAGTTTACCGGATCACCCCTCCACTTT.

This chain joins TRBV20-1 and TRBJ1-5; D ambiguous. This CDR3 has 14 amino acids. Trimming pared 0 bases from V and 7 bases from J, leaving 13 bases between. Germline-derived CDR1 and CDR2 are DFQATT and SNEGSKA (reference sequence). The CDR3: CSAREAGGGQPQHF. Written as DNA, the CDR3 is TGCAGTGCTAGAGAGGCAGGAGGAGGACAGCCCCAGCATTTT.

The gene calls are TRBV7-2 and TRBJ2-1; 10 nucleotides align to TRBD2. V shed 5 bases, J shed 6 bases, and the junction held 10 bases outside the gene matches. The germline V gene encodes CDR1 SGHTA and CDR2 FQGNSA. The CDR3 sequence is 16 residues long. In DNA form, the CDR3 reads TGTGCCAGCAGCATCTTAAGCGGGGGGGCCGGCAATGAGCAGTTCTTC. Amino acid sequence: CASSILSGGAGNEQFF.

This clonotype was recorded a few times. The V gene is TRBV28, the J gene TRBJ2-1; TRBD1 agrees at 7 bases. Germline trimming cut 5 bases from V and 4 bases from J; bases unmatched to any gene: 5. Germline V gene data show CDR1 as MDHEN and CDR2 as SYDVKM. The CDR3 is 14 amino acids. The CDR3 nucleotides are TGTGCCAGCAGTCCACCGACAGGGTACAATGAGCAGTTCTTC. Amino acids: CASSPPTGYNEQFF.

This sequence joins TRBV24-1 and TRBJ2-1; 12 bases match TRBD1. The length of the CDR3 is 15 residues. Per the germline V gene, CDR1 is KGHDR and CDR2 is SFDVKD. V trimming: 2 bases; J trimming: 9 bases; junction bases outside the gene matches: 4. The DNA for the CDR3 is TGTGCCACCAGTGATTCAGGGACAGGGGGCTTTGAGCAGTTCTTC. Protein sequence: CATSDSGTGGFEQFF.

This clonotype was seen only a few times. The chain combines TRBV24-1 with TRBJ2-5, with D tentatively TRBD2 (6 bases). This CDR3 region has 15 residues. The V and J ends lost 5 bases and 1 base respectively, with 13 bases between them. Germline CDR1 KGHDR, CDR2 SFDVKD. CDR3 coding DNA: TGTGCCACCAGTGGTCCGGGGGTAGGCCAAGAGACCCAGTACTTC. As protein: CATSGPGVGQETQYF.

The sample holds many counts of this clonotype. DNA for the CDR3: TGCAGTGCCCTTGATTCTAGCGGGAGTGCAGATACGCAGTATTTT. Protein: CSALDSSGSADTQYF. The chain combines TRBV20-1 with TRBJ2-3; 10 bases fit TRBD2. Per the germline V gene, CDR1 is DFQATT and CDR2 is SNEGSKA (reference sequence). Trimming removed 6 bases from V and 4 bases from J; junction bases left unmatched: 10. This CDR3 has 15 amino acids.

This clonotype was seen repeatedly, ten times or more. The gene calls are TRBV6-1 and TRBJ1-2; D possibly corresponds to TRBD1 (5 bases). Germline values: CDR1 MNHNS, CDR2 SASEGT. The CDR3 covers 14 residues. Trimming shortened V by 6 bases and J by 0 bases, and 11 bases separated the two germline ends. The CDR3 DNA is TGTGCCAGCAGCCGGGGCCGGACTAACTATGGCTACACCTTC. It specifies CASSRGRTNYGYTF.

The chain has TRBV12-3 or TRBV12-4 and TRBJ2-1, with a weak D call TRBD2 (5 bases). Trimming pared 6 bases from V and 13 bases from J, leaving 16 bases between. The CDR3 spans 12 residues. CDR3 in amino acids: CASSSSGLPQFF. DNA of the CDR3: TGTGCCAGCAGCTCATCCGGACTCCCTCAGTTCTTC.

The chain combines TRBV12-3 or TRBV12-4 with TRBJ1-2, with TRBD1 as a possible D gene (6 bases). V lost 5 bases, J lost 10 bases, and 17 bases lay in between. The CDR3 runs to 13 residues. As DNA, the CDR3 is TGTGCCAGCAGTCTTGGGACACGAGGTATCTACACCTTC. Its translation: CASSLGTRGIYTF.

The chain recombines TRBV7-8 with TRBJ1-2; TRBD1 agrees at 7 bases. Germline lookup yields CDR1 SGHVS and CDR2 FQNEAQ. The CDR3 consists of 17 residues. The V gene end was trimmed by 2 bases and the J gene end by 4 bases; junction bases not matched to a gene: 13. The CDR3: CASSLNLDLGQLYGYTF. DNA for the CDR3: TGTGCCAGCAGCTTAAACCTTGACTTGGGACAGCTCTATGGCTACACCTTC.

This clonotype was seen only a few times. The V and J genes are TRBV7-2 and TRBJ1-1; D unresolved. Trimming took 3 bases from V and 1 from J, leaving 6 bases between them. Germline-derived CDR1 and CDR2 are SGHTA and FQGNSA. This CDR3 is 13 amino acids long. The CDR3 DNA reads as TGTGCCAGCAGCTTCCAGCAGAACACTGAAGCTTTCTTT. Protein sequence: CASSFQQNTEAFF.